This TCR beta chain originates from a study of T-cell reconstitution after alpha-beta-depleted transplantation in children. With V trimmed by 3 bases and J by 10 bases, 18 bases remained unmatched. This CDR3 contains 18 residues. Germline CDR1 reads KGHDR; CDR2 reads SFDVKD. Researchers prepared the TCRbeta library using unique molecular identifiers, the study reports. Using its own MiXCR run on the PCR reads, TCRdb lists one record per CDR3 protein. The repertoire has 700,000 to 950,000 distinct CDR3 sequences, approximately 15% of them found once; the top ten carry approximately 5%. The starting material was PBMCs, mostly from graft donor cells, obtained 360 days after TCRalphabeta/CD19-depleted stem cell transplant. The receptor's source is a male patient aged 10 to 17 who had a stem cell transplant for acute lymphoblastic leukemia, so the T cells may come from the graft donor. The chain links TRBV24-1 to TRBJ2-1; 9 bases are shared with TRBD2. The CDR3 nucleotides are TGTGCCACCAGTGATCCCTTAGCGGGAGCCTCCCTTGGTGGAGAGCAGTTCTTC. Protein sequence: CATSDPLAGASLGGEQFF.